This passage covers 30 T cell receptor beta chains from one sample sequenced in a study of CXCR3-negative and CXCR3-positive naive CD8 T cells. The TRB cDNA libraries were prepared by 5' RACE with UMI labels. TCRdb re-analyzed the 5' RACE reads; it lists each CDR3 protein once, without DNA. Its clone listing holds under 50,000 distinct CDR3 sequences. The sample was naive CXCR3- CD8+ T cells from blood. Indicated subset: CD45RO-CCR7+CD27+CD95- naive CD8+ T cells lacking CXCR3 (TNR3-). The receptors derive from a human donor in good health. Some clones in this sample may be carry-over from other donors' samples.

The V gene is TRBV28, the J gene TRBJ2-7; the TCRdb D gene call, TRBD2, has no DNA to confirm it. The CDR3 runs 13 residues. The V gene's germline CDR1 is MDHEN and CDR2 SYDVKM. This CDR3 reads CASGPGFSYEQYF.

V usage is TRBV29-1 and J usage is TRBJ2-7; the D call from TCRdb, TRBD1, cannot be confirmed without DNA. This CDR3 contains 15 residues. Germline CDR1 reads SQVTM; CDR2 reads ANQGSEA. The CDR3 here is CSVEDPRQGAYEQYF.

The chain is built from TRBV27 and TRBJ2-1; TCRdb's D call of TRBD1 is untestable without DNA. The CDR3 is 14 residues long. CDR1 is MNHEY, CDR2 SMNVEV, per germline (reference sequence). The CDR3 protein is CASAPRGTTNEQFF.

The chain couples TRBV6-5 to TRBJ2-1; the D gene TCRdb calls, TRBD2, cannot be checked with no DNA. The germline gives CDR1 MNHEY, CDR2 SVGAGI. This CDR3 spans 21 amino acids. CDR3 amino acids: CASSQVAGEIYRISSYNEQFF.

This sequence joins TRBV20-1 and TRBJ2-5; the D call of TRBD2 rests on TCRdb alone, since no DNA is present to check it. Germline lookup yields CDR1 DFQATT and CDR2 SNEGSKA (reference sequence). The CDR3 contains 17 residues. CDR3 protein: CSARDLSGFGTGETQYF.

This chain connects TRBV28 to TRBJ2-5; lacking DNA, the TRBD1 call made by TCRdb goes unchecked. The CDR3 has 15 residues. CDR1 is MDHEN and CDR2 is SYDVKM in the germline V gene. The CDR3 reads CASSFEDREGETQYF.

The rearrangement joins TRBV15 to TRBJ1-3. Germline V gene sequence: CDR1 LNHNV, CDR2 YYDKDF (reference sequence). The CDR3 is 15 amino acids. CDR3 loop: CATSRDLGAGNTIYF.

CDR3 sequence reads: CSARSLAGVIANEQFF. The chain couples TRBV20-1 to TRBJ2-1; TCRdb returns TRBD1, unconfirmable since there is no DNA. The germline V gene has CDR1 DFQATT and CDR2 SNEGSKA (reference sequence). This CDR3 spans 16 amino acids.

The J gene is TRBJ2-7, the V gene TRBV20-1. The CDR3 is 13 residues long. Germline CDR1 is DFQATT and CDR2 is SNEGSKA (reference sequence). CDR3 amino acids: CSARDVPDYEQYF.

The rearrangement links TRBV5-6 to TRBJ2-7. This CDR3 is 15 amino acids long. Germline V gene data show CDR1 as SGHDT and CDR2 as YYEEEE. CDR3 residues: CASSSYDGLSYEQYF.

The rearrangement uses TRBV12-3 or TRBV12-4 and TRBJ2-7; TCRdb's D call, TRBD1, is unchecked because there is no DNA. CDR3 length equals 15 residues. CDR3 amino acids: CASSPHPGQGYEQYF.

The J gene is TRBJ2-7, the V gene TRBV20-1; TCRdb's D gene call, TRBD1, goes unchecked for lack of DNA. Germline V CDR1 and CDR2: DFQATT, SNEGSKA (reference sequence). CDR3 size: 17 residues. The CDR3 loop is CSARGGLTGQSSYEQYF.

The chain joins TRBV12-3 or TRBV12-4 to TRBJ1-6. The CDR3 is 11 residues long. CDR3 protein: CASSLGSSLHF.

The CDR3 protein is CASSLSGRAVNGELFF. The rearrangement uses TRBV7-3 and TRBJ2-2; checking the TCRdb D call of TRBD2 is not possible without DNA. The CDR3 totals 16 residues. Germline CDR1 reads SGHTA; CDR2 reads FQGTGA.

The chain combines TRBV5-6 with TRBJ1-2; TCRdb's D call of TRBD1 is untestable without DNA. The CDR3 length is 15 residues. Germline CDR1 reads SGHDT; CDR2 reads YYEEEE. CDR3 in amino acids: CASSLVEGVGYGYTF. The complete variable domain, with remaining parts taken from reference TRBV5-6 and TRBJ1-2, reads DAGVTQSPTHLIKTRGQQVTLRCSPKSGHDTVSWYQQALGQGPQFIFQYYEEEERQRGNFPDRFSGHQFPNYSSELNVNALLLGDSALYLCASSLVEGVGYGYTFGSGTRLTVV.

V usage is TRBV6-2 or TRBV6-3 and J usage is TRBJ2-4. From germline, CDR1 is MNHEY and CDR2 SVGEGT. This CDR3 region has 17 residues. The CDR3 protein is CASSQDAGGLAKNIQYF.

The CDR3 loop reads CASSPGQGPGETQYF. The V gene is TRBV27, the J gene TRBJ2-5; TCRdb calls TRBD1, which cannot be checked without DNA. The length of the CDR3 is 15 residues. Germline CDR1 is MNHEY and CDR2 is SMNVEV (reference sequence).

The V and J genes are TRBV6-2 or TRBV6-3 and TRBJ1-1; the D gene TCRdb calls, TRBD1, cannot be checked with no DNA. From germline, CDR1 is MNHEY and CDR2 SVGEGT. The CDR3 has 15 amino acids. The CDR3 is CASSYPTGGVTEAFF.

J is TRBJ2-7 and V is TRBV7-6; TCRdb's D call of TRBD2 is untestable without DNA. The germline V gene has CDR1 SGHVS and CDR2 FNYEAQ. The CDR3 spans 15 residues. The CDR3 sequence: CASSLGLAGAGEQYF.

This sequence joins TRBV7-6 and TRBJ2-1; TCRdb picks TRBD2, but there is no DNA to check that call. The CDR3 has 16 residues. Germline loops: CDR1 SGHVS, CDR2 FNYEAQ. The CDR3 here is CASSPGGLAGANEQFF.

V gene TRBV18 combines with J gene TRBJ2-7; as DNA is missing, the TRBD1 call by TCRdb cannot be tested. Germline CDR1 reads KGHSH; CDR2 reads LQKENI. CDR3 length equals 16 residues. The CDR3 loop is CASSPTQATGINEQYF.

This rearrangement joins TRBV28 to TRBJ1-1. This CDR3 region has 17 residues. Germline V gene sequence: CDR1 MDHEN, CDR2 SYDVKM. CDR3: CASSLYGAGRANTEAFF.

This chain connects TRBV4-1 to TRBJ2-3. Germline CDR1 MGHRA, CDR2 YSYEKL. The CDR3 has 15 residues. The CDR3 sequence is CASSQVDEGTDTQYF.

V and J are TRBV29-1 and TRBJ1-2; the TCRdb call, TRBD1, lacks DNA for checking. This CDR3 is built from 12 residues. Germline CDR1 reads SQVTM; CDR2 reads ANQGSEA. The CDR3 region is CSAGGTGYGYTF.

The chain couples TRBV20-1 to TRBJ1-2; TCRdb's D call, TRBD1, is unchecked because there is no DNA. The V gene's germline CDR1 is DFQATT and CDR2 SNEGSKA (reference sequence). The length of the CDR3 is 14 residues. CDR3 region: CSARNQDGTYGYTF.

The J gene is TRBJ2-7, the V gene TRBV28; no DNA is available, so the TRBD1 call from TCRdb remains unchecked. The CDR3 runs to 15 residues. CDR1 and CDR2 from the germline V gene are MDHEN and SYDVKM. This CDR3 reads CASSPLRGRTYEQYF. The variable domain in full, completed from reference TRBV28 and TRBJ2-7, reads DVKVTQSSRYLVKRTGEKVFLECVQDMDHENMFWYRQDPGLGLRLIYFSYDVKMKEKGDIPEGYSVSREKKERFSLILESASTNQTSMYLCASSPLRGRTYEQYFGPGTRLTVT.

The J gene is TRBJ2-1, the V gene TRBV11-2; TCRdb designates TRBD1, a call that cannot be tested without DNA. Germline V gene sequence: CDR1 SGHAT, CDR2 FQNNGV. There are 16 residues in the CDR3. CDR3 sequence: CASSVTGVWAYNEQFF. Full variable domain (outside the CDR3, taken from reference TRBV11-2 and TRBJ2-1): EAGVAQSPRYKIIEKRQSVAFWCNPISGHATLYWYQQILGQGPKLLIQFQNNGVVDDSQLPKDRFSAERLKGVDSTLKIQPAKLEDSAVYLCASSVTGVWAYNEQFFGPGTRLTVL.

The chain is built from TRBV29-1 and TRBJ2-3; the TRBD2 assignment by TCRdb is unverifiable without DNA. Germline lookup yields CDR1 SQVTM and CDR2 ANQGSEA. The CDR3 has 19 residues. Here the CDR3 reads CSVSGGLAGDKHSGDTQYF.

The rearrangement uses TRBV28 and TRBJ2-3; with no DNA, the TCRdb D assignment of TRBD2 cannot be verified. Germline CDR1 reads MDHEN; CDR2 reads SYDVKM. The CDR3 sequence is 13 residues long. The CDR3 loop reads CASSLEGLAAQYF.

The chain joins TRBV29-1 to TRBJ2-1; TCRdb's D call, TRBD2, is unchecked because there is no DNA. Germline V gene sequence: CDR1 SQVTM, CDR2 ANQGSEA. The CDR3 has 11 amino acids. CDR3 in amino acids: CSVSARNEQFF.